This T cell receptor beta chain was retrieved from a study of T cells expressing NK-cell markers. Study-wide findings and caveats: In 5 or 6 donors, dominant NKG2C+ clonotypes were about 1.0-8% of CD8+ T cells.

Germline V CDR1 and CDR2: LNHDA, SQIVND (reference sequence). The length of the CDR3 is 15 residues. UMIs were included in TCR beta cDNA generated by 5'RACE template switching. Reanalyzing the 5' RACE reads, TCRdb keeps one entry per CDR3 protein, without DNA. The table for this sample gives 550,000 or so distinct CDR3 sequences. Note on this clonotype: The target antigen is unknown.

The rearrangement links TRBV19 to TRBJ2-1; TCRdb's D call of TRBD2 is untestable without DNA. This clonotype was obtained from a man aged 18 to 30 in good health. Material for sequencing was blood T cells: a sorted CD56 or NKG2C T cell subset, CD4+ or CD8+ T cells, or bulk PBMC T cells (not recorded which). This CDR3 is CASSLTSSVNNEQFF.